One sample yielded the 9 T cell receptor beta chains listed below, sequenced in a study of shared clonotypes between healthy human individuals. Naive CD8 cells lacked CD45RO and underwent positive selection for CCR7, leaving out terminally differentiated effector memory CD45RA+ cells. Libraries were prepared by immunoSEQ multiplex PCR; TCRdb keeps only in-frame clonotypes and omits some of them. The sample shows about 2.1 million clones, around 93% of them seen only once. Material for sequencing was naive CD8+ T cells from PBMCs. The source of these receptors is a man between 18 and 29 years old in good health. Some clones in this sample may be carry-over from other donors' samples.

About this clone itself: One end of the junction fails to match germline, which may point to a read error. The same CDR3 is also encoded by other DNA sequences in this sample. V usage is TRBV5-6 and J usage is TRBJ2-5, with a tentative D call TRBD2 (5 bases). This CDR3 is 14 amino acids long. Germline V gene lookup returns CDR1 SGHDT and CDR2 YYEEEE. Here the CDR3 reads CASSLGPGGETQYF. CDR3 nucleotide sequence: TGTGCCAGCAGTTTGGGTCCAGGAGGAGAGACCCAGTACTTC.

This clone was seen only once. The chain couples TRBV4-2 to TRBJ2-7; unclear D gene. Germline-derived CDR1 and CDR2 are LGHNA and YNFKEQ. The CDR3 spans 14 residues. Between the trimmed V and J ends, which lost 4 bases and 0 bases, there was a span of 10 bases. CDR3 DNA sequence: TGTGCCAGCAGCCCCGGGTCAGGCTCCTACGAGCAGTACTTC. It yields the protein CASSPGSGSYEQYF.

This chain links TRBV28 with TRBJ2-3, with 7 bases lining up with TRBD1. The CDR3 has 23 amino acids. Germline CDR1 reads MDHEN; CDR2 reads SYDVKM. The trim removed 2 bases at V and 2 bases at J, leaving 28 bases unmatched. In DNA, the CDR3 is TGTGCCAGCAGTTTAACCCGTTTAGGGGACAGCCTCATCCCGTTTTCTCCCACAGATACGCAGTATTTT. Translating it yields CASSLTRLGDSLIPFSPTDTQYF.

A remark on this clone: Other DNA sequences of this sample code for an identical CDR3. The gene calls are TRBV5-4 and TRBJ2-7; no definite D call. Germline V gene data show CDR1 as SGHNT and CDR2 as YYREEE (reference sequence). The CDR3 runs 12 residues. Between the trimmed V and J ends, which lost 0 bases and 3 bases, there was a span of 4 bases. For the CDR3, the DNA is TGTGCCAGCAGCTTGGAGGGCTACGAGCAGTACTTC. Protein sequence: CASSLEGYEQYF.

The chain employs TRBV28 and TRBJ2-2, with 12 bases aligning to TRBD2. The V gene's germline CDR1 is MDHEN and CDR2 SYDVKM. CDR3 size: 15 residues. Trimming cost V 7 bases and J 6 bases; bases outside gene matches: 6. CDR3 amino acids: CASTPSGRAAGELFF. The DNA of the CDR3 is TGTGCCAGCACCCCTAGCGGGAGGGCGGCCGGGGAGCTGTTTTTT. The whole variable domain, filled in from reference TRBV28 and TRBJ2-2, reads DVKVTQSSRYLVKRTGEKVFLECVQDMDHENMFWYRQDPGLGLRLIYFSYDVKMKEKGDIPEGYSVSREKKERFSLILESASTNQTSMYLCASTPSGRAAGELFFGEGSRLTVL.

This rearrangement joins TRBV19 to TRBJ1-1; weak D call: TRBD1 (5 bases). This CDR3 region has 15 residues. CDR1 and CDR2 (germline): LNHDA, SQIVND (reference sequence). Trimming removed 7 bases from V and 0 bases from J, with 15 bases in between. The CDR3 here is CASTTRGGLNTEAFF. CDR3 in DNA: TGTGCCAGTACCACACGTGGGGGATTGAACACTGAAGCTTTCTTT.

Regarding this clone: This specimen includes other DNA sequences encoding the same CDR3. The CDR3 region is CASSVGGGGYEQYF. CDR3 in DNA: TGTGCCAGCAGCGTTGGCGGGGGCGGGTACGAGCAGTACTTC. This chain joins TRBV9 and TRBJ2-7, with D tentatively TRBD2 (7 bases). Between the trimmed V and J ends, which lost 2 bases and 4 bases, there was a span of 13 bases. There are 14 residues in the CDR3. CDR1 is SGDLS, CDR2 YYNGEE, per germline.

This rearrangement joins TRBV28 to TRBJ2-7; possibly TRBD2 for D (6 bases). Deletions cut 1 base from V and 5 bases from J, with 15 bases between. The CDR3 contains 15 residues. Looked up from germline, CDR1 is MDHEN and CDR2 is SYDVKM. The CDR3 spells CASSLLAVSFHEQYF. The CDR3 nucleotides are TGTGCCAGCAGTTTATTAGCGGTGAGTTTTCACGAGCAGTACTTC.

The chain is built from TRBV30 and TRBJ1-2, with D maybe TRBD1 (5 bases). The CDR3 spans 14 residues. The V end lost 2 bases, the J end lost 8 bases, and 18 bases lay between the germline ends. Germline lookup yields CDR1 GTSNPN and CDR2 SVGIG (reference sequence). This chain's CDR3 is CAWSLGGEVLGYTF. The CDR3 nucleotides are TGTGCCTGGAGTTTGGGGGGGGAAGTTCTCGGCTACACCTTC.